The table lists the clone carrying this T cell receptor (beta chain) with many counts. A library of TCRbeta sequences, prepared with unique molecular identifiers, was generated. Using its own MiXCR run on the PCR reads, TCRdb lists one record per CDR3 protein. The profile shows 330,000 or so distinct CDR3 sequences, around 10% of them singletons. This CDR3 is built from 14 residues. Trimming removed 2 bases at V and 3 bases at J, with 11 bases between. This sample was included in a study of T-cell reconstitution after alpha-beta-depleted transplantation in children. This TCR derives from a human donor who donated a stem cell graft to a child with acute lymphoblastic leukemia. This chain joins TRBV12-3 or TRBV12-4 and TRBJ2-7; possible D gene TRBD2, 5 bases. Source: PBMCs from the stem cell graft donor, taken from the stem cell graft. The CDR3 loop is CASSLSEGGYEQYF. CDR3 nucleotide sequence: TGTGCCAGCAGTTTAAGTGAGGGTGGCTACGAGCAGTACTTC.